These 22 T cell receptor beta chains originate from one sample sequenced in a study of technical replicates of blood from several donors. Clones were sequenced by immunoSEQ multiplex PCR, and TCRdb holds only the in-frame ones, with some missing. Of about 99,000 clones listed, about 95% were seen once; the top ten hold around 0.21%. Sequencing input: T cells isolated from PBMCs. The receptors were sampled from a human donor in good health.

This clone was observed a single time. CDR3 in amino acids: CASSLNDRGKAFF. DNA for the CDR3: TGTGCCAGCAGCTTGAACGACAGGGGTAAAGCTTTCTTT. V is TRBV5-8 and J is TRBJ1-1; 8 bases agree with TRBD1. The germline CDR1 and CDR2 sequences are SGHTS and YDEGEE. CDR3 size: 13 residues. V shed 1 base and J 9 bases; nucleotides not matched to a gene: 5.

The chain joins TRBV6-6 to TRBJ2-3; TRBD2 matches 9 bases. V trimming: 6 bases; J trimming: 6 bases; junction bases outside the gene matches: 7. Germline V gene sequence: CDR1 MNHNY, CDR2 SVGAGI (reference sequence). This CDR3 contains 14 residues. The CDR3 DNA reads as TGTGCCAGCAGCGCGGGGGGGCTATCGGATACGCAGTATTTT. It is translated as CASSAGGLSDTQYF.

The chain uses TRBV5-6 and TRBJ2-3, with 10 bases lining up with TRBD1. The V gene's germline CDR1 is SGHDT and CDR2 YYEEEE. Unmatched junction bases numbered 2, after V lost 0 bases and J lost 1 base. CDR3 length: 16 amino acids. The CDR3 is CASSLVGTGGTDTQYF. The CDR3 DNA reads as TGTGCCAGCAGCTTGGTTGGGACAGGGGGCACAGATACGCAGTATTTT. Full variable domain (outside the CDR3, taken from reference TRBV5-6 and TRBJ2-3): DAGVTQSPTHLIKTRGQQVTLRCSPKSGHDTVSWYQQALGQGPQFIFQYYEEEERQRGNFPDRFSGHQFPNYSSELNVNALLLGDSALYLCASSLVGTGGTDTQYFGPGTRLTVL.

DNA for the CDR3: TGCGCCAGCAGCCCTGACAGGTTGGAGACCCAGTACTTC. Residues: CASSPDRLETQYF. This chain links TRBV5-1 with TRBJ2-5, with a possible D match to TRBD1 (6 bases). The germline V gene has CDR1 SGHRS and CDR2 YFSETQ. V dropped 4 bases and J dropped 5 bases, with 12 bases sitting between them. This CDR3 comprises 13 residues. Full variable domain (outside the CDR3, taken from reference TRBV5-1 and TRBJ2-5): KAGVTQTPRYLIKTRGQQVTLSCSPISGHRSVSWYQQTPGQGLQFLFEYFSETQRNKGNFPGRFSGRQFSNSRSEMNVSTLELGDSALYLCASSPDRLETQYFGPGTRLLVL.

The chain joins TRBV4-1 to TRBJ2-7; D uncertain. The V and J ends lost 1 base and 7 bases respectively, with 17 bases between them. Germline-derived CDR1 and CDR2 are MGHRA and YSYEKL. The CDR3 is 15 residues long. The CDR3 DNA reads TGCGCCAGCAGCCAAGTGGGTCGCGGTCTTCGGGAGCAGTACTTC. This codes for CASSQVGRGLREQYF.

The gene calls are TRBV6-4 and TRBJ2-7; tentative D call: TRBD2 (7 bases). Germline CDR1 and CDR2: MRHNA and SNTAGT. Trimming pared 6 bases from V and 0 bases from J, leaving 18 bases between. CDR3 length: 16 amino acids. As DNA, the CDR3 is TGTGCCAGCAGCCGGGTTGGGGGGGCCCGCTCCTACGAGCAGTACTTC. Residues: CASSRVGGARSYEQYF.

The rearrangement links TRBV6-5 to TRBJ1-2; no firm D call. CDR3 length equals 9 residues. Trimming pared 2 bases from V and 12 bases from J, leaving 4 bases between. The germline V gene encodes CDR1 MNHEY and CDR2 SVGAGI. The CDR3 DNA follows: TGTGCCAGCAGTTACCGGGACACCTTC. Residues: CASSYRDTF.

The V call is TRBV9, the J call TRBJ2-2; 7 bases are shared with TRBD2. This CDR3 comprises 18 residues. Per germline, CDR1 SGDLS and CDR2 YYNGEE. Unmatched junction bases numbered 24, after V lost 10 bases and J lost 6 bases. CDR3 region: CAANSGRRGYWVSGELFF. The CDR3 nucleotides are TGTGCCGCCAACTCGGGCCGGCGGGGGTATTGGGTTTCCGGGGAGCTGTTTTTT.

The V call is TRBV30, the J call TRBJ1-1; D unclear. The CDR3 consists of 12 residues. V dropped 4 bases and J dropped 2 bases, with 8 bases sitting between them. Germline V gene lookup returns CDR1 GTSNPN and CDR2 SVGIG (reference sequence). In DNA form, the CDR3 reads TGTGCCTGGATAGAGGGAAACACTGAAGCTTTCTTT. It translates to CAWIEGNTEAFF.

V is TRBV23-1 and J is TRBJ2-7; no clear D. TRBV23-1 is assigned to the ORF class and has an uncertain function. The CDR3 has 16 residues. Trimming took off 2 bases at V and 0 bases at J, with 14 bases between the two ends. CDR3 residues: CASSQATAKSSYEQYF. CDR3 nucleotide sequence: TGCGCCAGCAGTCAAGCTACAGCTAAGAGCTCCTACGAGCAGTACTTC.

Written as DNA, the CDR3 is TGTGCCAGCAGCCATCCAGGGATTTGGGCGAACACTGAAGCTTTCTTT. Amino acids: CASSHPGIWANTEAFF. This chain connects TRBV7-2 to TRBJ1-1; TRBD1 might be the D (5 bases). The CDR3 loop spans 16 amino acids. V lost 5 bases to trimming and J lost 1 base, with 17 bases between them. CDR1 is SGHTA, CDR2 FQGNSA, per germline.

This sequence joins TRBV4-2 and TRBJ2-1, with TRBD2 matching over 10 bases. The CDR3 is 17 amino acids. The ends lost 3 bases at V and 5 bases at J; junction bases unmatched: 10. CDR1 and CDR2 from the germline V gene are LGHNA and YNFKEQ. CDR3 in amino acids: CASSQPLRTSGHNEQFF. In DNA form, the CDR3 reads TGTGCCAGCAGCCAGCCCCTCCGGACTAGCGGCCACAATGAGCAGTTCTTC.

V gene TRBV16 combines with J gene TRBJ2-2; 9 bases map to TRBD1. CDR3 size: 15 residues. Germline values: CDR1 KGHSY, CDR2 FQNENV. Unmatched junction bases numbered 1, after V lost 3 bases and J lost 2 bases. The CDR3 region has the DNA TGTGCCAGCAGCCAGGACAGGGGAAACACCGGGGAGCTGTTTTTT. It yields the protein CASSQDRGNTGELFF.

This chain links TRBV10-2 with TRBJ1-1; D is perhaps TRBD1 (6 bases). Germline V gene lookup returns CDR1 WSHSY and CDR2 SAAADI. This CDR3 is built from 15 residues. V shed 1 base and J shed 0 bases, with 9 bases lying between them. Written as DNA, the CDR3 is TGCGCCAGCAGTGAGTTTAGGGGGATGAACACTGAAGCTTTCTTT. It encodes CASSEFRGMNTEAFF.

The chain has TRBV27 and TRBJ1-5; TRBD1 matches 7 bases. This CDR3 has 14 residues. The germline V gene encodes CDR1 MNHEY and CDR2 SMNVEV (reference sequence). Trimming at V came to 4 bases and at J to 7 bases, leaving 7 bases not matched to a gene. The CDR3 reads CASSSTGASQPQHF. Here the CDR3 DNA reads TGTGCCAGCAGTTCTACAGGGGCAAGCCAGCCCCAGCATTTT.

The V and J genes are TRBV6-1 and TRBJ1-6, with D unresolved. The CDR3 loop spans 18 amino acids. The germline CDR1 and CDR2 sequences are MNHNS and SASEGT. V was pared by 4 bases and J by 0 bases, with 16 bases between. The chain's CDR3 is CASSGFLPRSSYNSPLHF. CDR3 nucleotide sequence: TGTGCCAGCAGTGGTTTTCTTCCGCGAAGCTCCTATAATTCACCCCTCCACTTT.

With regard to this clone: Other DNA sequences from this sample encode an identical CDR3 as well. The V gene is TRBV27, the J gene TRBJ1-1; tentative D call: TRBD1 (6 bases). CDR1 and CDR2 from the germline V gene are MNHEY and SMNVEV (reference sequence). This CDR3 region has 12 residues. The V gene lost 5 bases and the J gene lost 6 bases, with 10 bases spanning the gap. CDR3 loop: CASSLTGSEAFF. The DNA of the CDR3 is TGTGCCAGCAGTCTAACAGGGTCTGAAGCTTTCTTT.

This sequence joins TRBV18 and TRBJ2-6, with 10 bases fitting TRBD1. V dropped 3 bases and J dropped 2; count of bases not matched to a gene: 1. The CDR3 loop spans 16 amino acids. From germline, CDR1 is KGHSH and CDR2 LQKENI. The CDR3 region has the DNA TGTGCCAGCTCACCCGGGACAGGGGCTGGGGCCAACGTCCTGACTTTC. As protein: CASSPGTGAGANVLTF.

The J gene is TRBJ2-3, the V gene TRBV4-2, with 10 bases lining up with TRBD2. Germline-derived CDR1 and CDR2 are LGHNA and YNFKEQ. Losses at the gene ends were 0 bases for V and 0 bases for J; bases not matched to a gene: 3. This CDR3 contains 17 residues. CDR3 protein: CASSQDGLAESTDTQYF. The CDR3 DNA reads TGTGCCAGCAGCCAAGATGGACTAGCGGAAAGCACAGATACGCAGTATTTT.

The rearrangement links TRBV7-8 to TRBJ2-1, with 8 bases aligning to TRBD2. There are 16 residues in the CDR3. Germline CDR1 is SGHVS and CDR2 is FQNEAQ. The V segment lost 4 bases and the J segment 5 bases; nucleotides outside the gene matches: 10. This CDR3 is CASSSLAGGLNNEQFF. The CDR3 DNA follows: TGTGCCAGCAGCTCCCTCGCGGGAGGCCTAAACAATGAGCAGTTCTTC.

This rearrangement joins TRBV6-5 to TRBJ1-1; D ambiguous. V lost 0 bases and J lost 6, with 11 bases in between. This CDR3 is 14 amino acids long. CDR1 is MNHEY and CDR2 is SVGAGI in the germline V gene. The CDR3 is CASSYSARGAEAFF. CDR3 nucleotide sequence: TGTGCCAGCAGTTACTCGGCTCGGGGTGCTGAAGCTTTCTTT.

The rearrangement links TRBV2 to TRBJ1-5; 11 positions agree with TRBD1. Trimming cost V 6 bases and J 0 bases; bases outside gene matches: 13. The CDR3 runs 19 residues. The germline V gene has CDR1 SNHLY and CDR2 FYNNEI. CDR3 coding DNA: TGTGCCAGCAGGCCCGGGCAGGGACAGGGGGGATATAGCAATCAGCCCCAGCATTTT. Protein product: CASRPGQGQGGYSNQPQHF. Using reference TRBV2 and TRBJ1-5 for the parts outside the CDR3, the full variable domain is EPEVTQTPSHQVTQMGQEVILRCVPISNHLYFYWYRQILGQKVEFLVSFYNNEISEKSEIFDDQFSVERPDGSNFTLKIRSTKLEDSAMYFCASRPGQGQGGYSNQPQHFGDGTRLSIL.